The T cell receptor (beta chain) described here comes from a study of T cell responses to AZD1222 COVID-19 vaccine. Study-wide results and limits: Donors were largely white British and mainly female; clonal diversity was possibly underestimated.

Sequenced by immunoSEQ multiplex PCR; TCRdb stores in-frame clones only, minus some. The sample includes about 100,000 clones, 80% to 95% of them seen just once. The CDR3 runs 17 residues. Germline lookup yields CDR1 LNHNV and CDR2 YYDKDF (reference sequence). With 0 bases clipped from V and 4 bases from J, the junction kept 8 bases outside the gene matches. A word on this clone: Antigen: not known.

Sequencing was performed on peripheral blood, taken on day 0 of AZD1222 vaccination. V usage is TRBV15 and J usage is TRBJ1-5; the match to TRBD1 covers 8 bases. This TCR was recovered from an adult in good health. CDR3 in DNA: TGTGCCACCAGCAGAGATTTTGGCAGGGGGCTAAATCAGCCCCAGCATTTT. This gives the protein CATSRDFGRGLNQPQHF.